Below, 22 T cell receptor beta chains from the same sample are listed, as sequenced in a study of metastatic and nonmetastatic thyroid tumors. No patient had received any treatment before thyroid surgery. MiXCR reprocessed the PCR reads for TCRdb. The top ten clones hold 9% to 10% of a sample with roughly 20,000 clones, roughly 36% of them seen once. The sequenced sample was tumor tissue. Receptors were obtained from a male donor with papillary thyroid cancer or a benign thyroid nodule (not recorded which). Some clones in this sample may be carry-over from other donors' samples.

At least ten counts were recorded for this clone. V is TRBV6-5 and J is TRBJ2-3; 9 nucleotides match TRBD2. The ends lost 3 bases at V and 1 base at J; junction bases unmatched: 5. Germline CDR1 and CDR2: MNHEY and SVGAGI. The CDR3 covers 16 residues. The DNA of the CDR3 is TGTGCCAGCAGTTATGGATGGACTAGCGGCACAGATACGCAGTATTTT. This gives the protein CASSYGWTSGTDTQYF.

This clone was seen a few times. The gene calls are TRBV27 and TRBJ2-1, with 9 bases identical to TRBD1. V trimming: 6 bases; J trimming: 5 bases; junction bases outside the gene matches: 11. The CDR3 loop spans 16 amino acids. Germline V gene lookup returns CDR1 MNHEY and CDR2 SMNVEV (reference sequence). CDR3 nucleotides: TGTGCCAGCAGGCCATTCCGGGACAGGGCCGACAATGAGCAGTTCTTC. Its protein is CASRPFRDRADNEQFF.

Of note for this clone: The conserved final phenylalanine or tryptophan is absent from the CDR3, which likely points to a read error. The CDR3 loop reads CASSHPGTWDHEQYL. In DNA form, the CDR3 reads TGTGCCAGCAGCCACCCCGGGACATGGGATCACGAGCAGTACCTC. The chain has TRBV3-1 and TRBJ2-7, with a tentative D call TRBD1 (6 bases). This CDR3 contains 15 residues. In germline, CDR1 is LGHDT, CDR2 YNNKEL (reference sequence). Trimming removed 3 bases from V and 5 bases from J, with 17 bases in between.

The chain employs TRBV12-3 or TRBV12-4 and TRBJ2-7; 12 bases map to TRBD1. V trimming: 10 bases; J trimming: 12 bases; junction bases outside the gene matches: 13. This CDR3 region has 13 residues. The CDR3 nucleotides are TGTGCCATCCAACTCCGGGACAGGGGGCAGGTGTACTTC. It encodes CAIQLRDRGQVYF.

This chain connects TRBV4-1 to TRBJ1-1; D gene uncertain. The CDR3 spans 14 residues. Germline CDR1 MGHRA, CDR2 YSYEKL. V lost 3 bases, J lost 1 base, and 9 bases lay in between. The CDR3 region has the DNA TGCGCCAGCAGCCACGACGCGGGGAACACTGAAGCTTTCTTT. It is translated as CASSHDAGNTEAFF.

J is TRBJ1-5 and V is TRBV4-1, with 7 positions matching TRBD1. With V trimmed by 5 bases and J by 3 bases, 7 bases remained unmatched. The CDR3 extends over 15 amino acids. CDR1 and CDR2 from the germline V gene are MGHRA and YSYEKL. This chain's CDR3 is CASSDLQGYNQPQHF. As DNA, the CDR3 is TGCGCCAGCAGCGATTTACAGGGGTACAATCAGCCCCAGCATTTT.

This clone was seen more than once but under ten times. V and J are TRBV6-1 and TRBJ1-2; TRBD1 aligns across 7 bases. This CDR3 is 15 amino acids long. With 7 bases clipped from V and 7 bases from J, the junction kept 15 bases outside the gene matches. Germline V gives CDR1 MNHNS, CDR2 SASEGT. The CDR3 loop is CASISPQTGICGYTF. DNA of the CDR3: TGTGCCAGCATATCCCCCCAGACAGGGATCTGTGGCTACACCTTC.

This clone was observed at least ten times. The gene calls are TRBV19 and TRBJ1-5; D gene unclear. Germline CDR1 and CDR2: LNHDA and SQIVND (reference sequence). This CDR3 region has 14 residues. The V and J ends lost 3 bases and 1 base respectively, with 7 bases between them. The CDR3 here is CASSMRGSNQPQHF. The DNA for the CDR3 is TGTGCCAGTAGTATGAGAGGGAGCAATCAGCCCCAGCATTTT.

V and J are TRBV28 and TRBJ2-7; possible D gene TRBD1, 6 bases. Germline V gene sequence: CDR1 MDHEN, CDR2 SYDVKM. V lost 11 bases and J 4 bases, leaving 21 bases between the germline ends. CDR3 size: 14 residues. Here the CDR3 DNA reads TGTGCCCTACCATTCCGGGACAAGGGTTACGAGCAGTACTTC. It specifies CALPFRDKGYEQYF. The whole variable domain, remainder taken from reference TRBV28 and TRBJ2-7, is DVKVTQSSRYLVKRTGEKVFLECVQDMDHENMFWYRQDPGLGLRLIYFSYDVKMKEKGDIPEGYSVSREKKERFSLILESASTNQTSMYLCALPFRDKGYEQYFGPGTRLTVT.

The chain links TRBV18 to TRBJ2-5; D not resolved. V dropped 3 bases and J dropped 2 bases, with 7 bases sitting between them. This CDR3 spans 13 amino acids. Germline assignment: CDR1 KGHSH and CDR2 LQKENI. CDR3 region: CASSPVGQETQYF. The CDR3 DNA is TGTGCCAGCTCACCGGTTGGGCAAGAGACCCAGTACTTC.

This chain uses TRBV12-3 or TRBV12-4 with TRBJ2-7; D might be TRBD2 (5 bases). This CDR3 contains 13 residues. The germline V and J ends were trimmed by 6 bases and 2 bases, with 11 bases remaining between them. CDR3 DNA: TGTGCCAGCAGGCCCCGGGGTCCCTACGAGCAGTACTTC. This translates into CASRPRGPYEQYF.

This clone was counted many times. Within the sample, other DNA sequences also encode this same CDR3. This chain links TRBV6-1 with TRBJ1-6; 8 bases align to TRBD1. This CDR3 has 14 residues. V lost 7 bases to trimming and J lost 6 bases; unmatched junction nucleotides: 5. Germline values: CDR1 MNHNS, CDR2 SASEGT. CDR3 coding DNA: TGTGCCAGCACCCGGACAGGGTCTAATTCACCCCTCCACTTT. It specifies CASTRTGSNSPLHF.

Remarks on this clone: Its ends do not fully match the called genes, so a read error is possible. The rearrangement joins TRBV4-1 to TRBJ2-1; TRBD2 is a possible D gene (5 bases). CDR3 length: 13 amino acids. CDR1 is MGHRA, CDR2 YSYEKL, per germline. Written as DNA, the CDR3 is TGCGCCAGCATCCAAGACTACCTCAATGAGCATTTCTTC. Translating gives CASIQDYLNEHFF.

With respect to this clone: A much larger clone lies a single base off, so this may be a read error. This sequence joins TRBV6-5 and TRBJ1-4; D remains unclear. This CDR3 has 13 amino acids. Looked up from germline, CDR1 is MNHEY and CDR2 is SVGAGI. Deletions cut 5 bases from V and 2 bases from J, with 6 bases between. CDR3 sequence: CASSLPTNEKLFF. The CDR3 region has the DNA TGTGCCAGCAGTCTACCGACTAATGAAAAACTGTTTTTT.

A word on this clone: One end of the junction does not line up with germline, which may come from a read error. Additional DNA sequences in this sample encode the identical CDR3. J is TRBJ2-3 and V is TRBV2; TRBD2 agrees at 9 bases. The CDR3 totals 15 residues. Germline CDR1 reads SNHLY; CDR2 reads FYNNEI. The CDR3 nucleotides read TGTGCTAGCAGGGTACTAGCGGGTCGCACAGATACGCAGTATTTT. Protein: CASRVLAGRTDTQYF.

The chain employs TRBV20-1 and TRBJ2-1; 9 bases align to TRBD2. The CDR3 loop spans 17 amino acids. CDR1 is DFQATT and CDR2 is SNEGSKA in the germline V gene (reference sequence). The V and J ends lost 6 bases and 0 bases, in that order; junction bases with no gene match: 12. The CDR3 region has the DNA TGCAGTGCCGTCGGGACTAGCTGGAGGATCTCCTACAATGAGCAGTTCTTC. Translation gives CSAVGTSWRISYNEQFF.

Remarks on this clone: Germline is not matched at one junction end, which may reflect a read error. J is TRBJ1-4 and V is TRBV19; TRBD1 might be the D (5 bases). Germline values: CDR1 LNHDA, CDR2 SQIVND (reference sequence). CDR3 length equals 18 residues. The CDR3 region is CASSSGLTYHTMGEKLSF. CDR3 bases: TGTGCCAGTAGTTCGGGACTGACCTACCACACGATGGGTGAAAAACTGTCTTTT.

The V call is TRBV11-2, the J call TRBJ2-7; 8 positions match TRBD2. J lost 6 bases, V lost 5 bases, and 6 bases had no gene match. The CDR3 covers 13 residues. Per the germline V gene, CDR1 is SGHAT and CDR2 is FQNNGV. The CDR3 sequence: CASSLGGGAEQYF. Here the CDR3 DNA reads TGTGCCAGCAGCCTCGGGGGGGGCGCCGAGCAGTACTTC.

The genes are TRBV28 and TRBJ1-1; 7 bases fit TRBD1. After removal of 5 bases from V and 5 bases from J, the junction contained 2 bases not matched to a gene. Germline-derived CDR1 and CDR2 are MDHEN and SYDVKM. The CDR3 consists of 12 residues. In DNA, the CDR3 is TGTGCCAGCAGTCTGACAGGGACTGAAGCTTTCTTT. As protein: CASSLTGTEAFF.

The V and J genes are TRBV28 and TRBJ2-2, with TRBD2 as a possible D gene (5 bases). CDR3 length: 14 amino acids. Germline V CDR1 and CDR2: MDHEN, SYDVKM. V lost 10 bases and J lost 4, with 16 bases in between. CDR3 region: CAITDMEVTGELFF. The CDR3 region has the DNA TGTGCCATCACTGACATGGAGGTCACCGGGGAGCTGTTTTTT. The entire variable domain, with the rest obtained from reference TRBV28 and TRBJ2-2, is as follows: DVKVTQSSRYLVKRTGEKVFLECVQDMDHENMFWYRQDPGLGLRLIYFSYDVKMKEKGDIPEGYSVSREKKERFSLILESASTNQTSMYLCAITDMEVTGELFFGEGSRLTVL.

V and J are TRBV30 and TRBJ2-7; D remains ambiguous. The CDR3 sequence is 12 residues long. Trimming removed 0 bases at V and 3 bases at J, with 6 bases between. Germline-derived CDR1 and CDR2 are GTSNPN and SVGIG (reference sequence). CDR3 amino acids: CAWSVYSYEQYF. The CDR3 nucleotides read TGTGCCTGGAGTGTATACAGCTACGAGCAGTACTTC.

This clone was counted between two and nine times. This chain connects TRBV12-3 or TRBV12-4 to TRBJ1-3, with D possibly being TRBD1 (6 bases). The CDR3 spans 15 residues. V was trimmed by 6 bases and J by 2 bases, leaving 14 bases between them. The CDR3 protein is CASSWGRGAGNTIYF. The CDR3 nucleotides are TGTGCCAGCAGCTGGGGCAGGGGTGCTGGAAACACCATATATTTT.